This is a list of T cell receptor beta chains from one sample in a study of shared T cell receptors in the human thymus. Data came from immunoSEQ multiplex PCR; TCRdb stores just in-frame clones and leaves some out. Here the sample spans 600,000 to 900,000 clones, 80% to 90% being singletons. These data were also reused for a study on human thymus T cells.

The source material was thymocytes. All receptors come from a girl in the first two years of life with a congenital heart defect. The CDR3 runs from the conserved cysteine through the conserved F or W. D genes are given only for firm matches. Only part of the rows carry a size: once, few, many, or a class if the clone is expanded.

clone size	D gene	V gene	J gene	CDR3 DNA	CDR3 protein
-	-	TRBV7-2	TRBJ1-1	TGTGCCAGCACCAGCCGAGGAGGGATCAACACTGAAGCTTTCTTT	CASTSRGGINTEAFF
-	TRBD1	TRBV6-1	TRBJ1-4	TGTGCCAGCAGTCGCCGGGACAGGACTAATGAAAAACTGTTTTTT	CASSRRDRTNEKLFF
few	TRBD1	TRBV5-1	TRBJ2-4	TGCGCCAGCAGCTTGGGGGACAGGCAGATAAACATTCAGTACTTC	CASSLGDRQINIQYF
-	TRBD1	TRBV5-6	TRBJ2-3	TGTGCCAGCAGCCTAGGGACAGCCACCACAGATACGCAGTATTTT	CASSLGTATTDTQYF
-	-	TRBV4-1	TRBJ1-4	TGCGCCAGCAGCCAAGTTGCGTCAACTAATGAAAAACTGTTTTTT	CASSQVASTNEKLFF
few	-	TRBV19	TRBJ2-1	TGTGCCAGTACGTGCCAGTCGGGAAATGAGCAGTTCTTC	CASTCQSGNEQFF
-	TRBD1	TRBV6-5	TRBJ2-1	TGTGCCAGCAGTTACGGGCCTAAGGGGGCTTACAATGAGCAGTTCTTC	CASSYGPKGAYNEQFF
-	-	TRBV29-1	TRBJ1-2	TGCAGCGTTGCCAGGGGAGGGTATGGCTACACCTTC	CSVARGGYGYTF
-	TRBD1	TRBV5-1	TRBJ2-2	TGCGCCAGCAGCTCCAACAGGGGGCCCGGGGAGCTGTTTTTT	CASSSNRGPGELFF
-	TRBD2	TRBV7-6	TRBJ2-1	TGTGCCAGCAGCTTAGCTAGCGGGGGAACCTACAATGAGCAGTTCTTC	CASSLASGGTYNEQFF
-	-	TRBV27	TRBJ2-4	TGTGCCAGCACGGGTGCATCAAACATTCAGTACTTC	CASTGASNIQYF
-	TRBD1	TRBV27	TRBJ1-5	TGTGCCAGCAGCGCTAGGGACAGGGAGAATCAGCCCCAGCATTTT	CASSARDRENQPQHF
-	-	TRBV10-3	TRBJ1-2	TGTGCCATCAGTGACCCGGGGGGCGGTTGGGTCGGCTACACCTTC	CAISDPGGGWVGYTF
-	-	TRBV6-5	TRBJ1-1	TGTGCCAGCAGTTCAACGAGGAGGAACACTGAAGCTTTCTTT	CASSSTRRNTEAFF
few	-	TRBV6-6	TRBJ1-1	TGTGCCAGCAGTTATAAAACAGCAGAGAACACTGAAGCTTTCTTT	CASSYKTAENTEAFF